This TCR beta chain was retrieved from a study of T cell clonotyping in hematopoietic cell transplantation. In its sample, this clone was seen once. V was shortened by 3 bases and J by 3 bases, with 18 bases between the two germline ends. The CDR3 is made up of 16 amino acids. Germline values: CDR1 SGHTA, CDR2 FQGTGA. Profiled with immunoSEQ multiplex PCR; TCRdb holds only in-frame clones, not every one. The sample consists of 9,000 to 15,000 clones, roughly 89% of them appearing once. Source material: peripheral blood mononuclear cells. The TCR sequence derives from a human donor who either received an allogeneic hematopoietic cell transplant for a myeloid malignancy or was a related donor (not recorded which). Some clones in this sample may be carry-over from other donors' samples. The chain combines TRBV7-3 with TRBJ2-7; tentatively, D is TRBD1 or TRBD2 (5 bases each). The CDR3 nucleotides read TGTGCCAGCAGCTTGGACCGGGGCACCGCGAGCTACGAGCAGTACTTC. It codes for CASSLDRGTASYEQYF.